Detailed here is one T cell receptor (beta chain). The target antigen is unknown. This record comes from a study of cytomegalovirus exposure and HLA in healthy donors. Study-level points and caveats: The classifier reportedly diagnosed cytomegalovirus status with high specificity and sensitivity. Immune exposure information comprised only CMV serostatus. In a later analysis, a missense DCLRE1C variant was linked to TCR beta V- and J-gene trimming.

Trimming took 5 bases from V and 4 from J, leaving 12 bases between them. The CDR3 has 14 residues. CDR1 and CDR2 from the germline V gene are SGHTA and FQGNSA. This PCR relied on a set of 60 Vbeta primers and 13 Jbeta primers. The assay was immunoSEQ multiplex PCR, and TCRdb's table has in-frame clones only and misses some. The top ten hold 0.85% to 1% of the sample, which has about 160,000 clones, around 88% seen once. The TCR originated in a woman aged 25 to 45 in good health and CMV-seronegative. This chain connects TRBV7-2 to TRBJ2-1; D is uncertain. Material: PBMCs. The CDR3 sequence is CASSPGWSYNEQFF. CDR3 nucleotides: TGTGCCAGCAGCCCTGGATGGAGTTACAATGAGCAGTTCTTC. Looking up the rest from reference TRBV7-2 and TRBJ2-1 gives the full variable domain: GAGVSQSPSNKVTEKGKDVELRCDPISGHTALYWYRQSLGQGLEFLIYFQGNSAPDKSGLPSDRFSAERTGGSVSTLTIQRTQQEDSAVYLCASSPGWSYNEQFFGPGTRLTVL.